The T cell receptor (beta chain) described here comes from a study of technical replicates of blood from a few donors. Profiling relied on immunoSEQ multiplex PCR, and the TCRdb table lists in-frame clones only, not all of them. The table has tens of thousands of clones, roughly 96% seen once. The ends lost 5 bases at V and 7 bases at J; junction bases unmatched: 9. Per germline, CDR1 LNHDA and CDR2 SQIVND (reference sequence). The CDR3 extends over 15 amino acids. The sample comprised T cells isolated from PBMCs. This sequence was found in a human donor in good health. The chain uses TRBV19 and TRBJ1-4; 8 nucleotides line up with TRBD1. In nucleotides, the CDR3 is TGTGCCAGTAGTCCAATCGGGACAGGCGGTGAAAAACTGTTTTTT. Translating gives CASSPIGTGGEKLFF.